The TCR beta chain under discussion was sequenced for a study of blood T cells in healthy people across ages. CDR3 length: 13 amino acids. Germline V gene sequence: CDR1 DFQATT, CDR2 SNEGSKA (reference sequence). V shed 2 bases and J shed 7 bases, with 14 bases lying between them. This clonotype was seen more than once but under ten times. It was with a sample-barcoded 5' primer and a J-beta primer mix that a second PCR of roughly 7 to 12 cycles was run. From the 5' RACE reads, TCRdb called clonotypes with MiXCR, one entry per CDR3 protein. The profile shows hundreds of thousands of distinct CDR3 sequences, 49% of them singletons.

The specimen was blood. This rearrangement joins TRBV20-1 to TRBJ1-2; TRBD1 is a possible D gene (5 bases). The receptor was derived from a woman aged 55 to 70 in good health. CDR3 bases: TGCAGTGCTAGACTTACCCCAGGGTGTGGCTACACCTTC. Amino acids: CSARLTPGCGYTF.